These 24 T cell receptor beta chains were sequenced from one sample in a study of blood T cell repertoires in COVID-19. The table came from immunoSEQ multiplex PCR; TCRdb's copy has only in-frame clones and leaves some out. Here the sample spans 200,000 to 300,000 clones, approximately 86% being singletons. The source material was peripheral blood. These TCRs come from a woman aged 55-75 years with COVID-19, enrolled during active disease.

The rearrangement uses TRBV6-5 and TRBJ2-5; 9 nucleotides agree with TRBD2. Germline assignment: CDR1 MNHEY and CDR2 SVGAGI. The V segment lost 5 bases and the J segment 4 bases; nucleotides outside the gene matches: 5. This CDR3 comprises 14 residues. The CDR3 spells CASSRGRGGETQYF. Written as DNA, the CDR3 is TGTGCCAGCAGTCGCGGGAGGGGGGGAGAGACCCAGTACTTC.

The V call is TRBV30, the J call TRBJ2-3; 7 bases map to TRBD2. Germline values: CDR1 GTSNPN, CDR2 SVGIG (reference sequence). After removal of 1 base from V and 1 base from J, the junction contained 8 bases not matched to a gene. This CDR3 has 16 residues. For the CDR3, the DNA is TGTGCCTGGAGTGGTAGCGGGTTAGGTGGCACAGATACGCAGTATTTT. Translating it yields CAWSGSGLGGTDTQYF.

The J gene is TRBJ1-3, the V gene TRBV30, with D tentatively TRBD1 (5 bases). In germline, CDR1 is GTSNPN, CDR2 SVGIG (reference sequence). The CDR3 is made up of 14 amino acids. V was clipped by 3 bases and J by 1 base, with 10 bases between them. CDR3 sequence (DNA): TGTGCCTGGAGAGACAGCTTTTCTGGAAACACCATATATTTT. It is translated as CAWRDSFSGNTIYF.

V and J are TRBV28 and TRBJ1-1, with TRBD1 as a possible D gene (5 bases). The ends were cut back, 7 bases at V and 0 bases at J, with 18 bases in the middle. Per the germline V gene, CDR1 is MDHEN and CDR2 is SYDVKM. CDR3 length: 16 residues. CDR3 residues: CASTPLGEGMNTEAFF. CDR3 sequence (DNA): TGTGCCAGCACCCCGCTAGGGGAGGGAATGAACACTGAAGCTTTCTTT.

The gene calls are TRBV9 and TRBJ2-2; maybe TRBD2 (6 bases). The germline gives CDR1 SGDLS, CDR2 YYNGEE. The CDR3 length is 15 residues. V shed 5 bases and J shed 2 bases, with 13 bases lying between them. This CDR3 is CASREGYSNTGELFF. The CDR3 bases are TGTGCCAGCAGGGAGGGGTACTCCAACACCGGGGAGCTGTTTTTT.

This clone was seen a handful of times. This chain uses TRBV2 with TRBJ2-1; 7 nucleotides match TRBD2. CDR1 and CDR2 from the germline V gene are SNHLY and FYNNEI. The CDR3 runs 15 residues. Trimming took 5 bases from V and 6 from J; bases not matched to a gene: 10. CDR3 nucleotides: TGTGCCAGCAGTAGGACGCGGGAGATTGGCAATGAGCAGTTCTTC. Translated, it gives CASSRTREIGNEQFF.

This clone has only a few counts. V gene TRBV5-8 combines with J gene TRBJ2-1, with D tentatively TRBD1 (6 bases). V lost 4 bases, J lost 5 bases, and 16 bases lay in between. The CDR3 runs 15 residues. Germline assignment: CDR1 SGHTS and CDR2 YDEGEE. CDR3 sequence: CASSPYRAPHNEQFF. The CDR3 coding sequence is TGTGCCAGCAGCCCGTACAGGGCCCCACACAATGAGCAGTTCTTC.

The chain links TRBV4-1 to TRBJ2-2; 9 bases agree with TRBD2. Trimming cost V 6 bases and J 4 bases; bases outside gene matches: 15. CDR3 size: 18 residues. The germline V gene encodes CDR1 MGHRA and CDR2 YSYEKL. CDR3 sequence reads: CASRILAGGSPATGELFF. The CDR3 DNA sequence: TGCGCCAGCAGAATACTAGCGGGTGGATCTCCTGCCACCGGGGAGCTGTTTTTT.

V is TRBV19 and J is TRBJ1-1; 7 bases align to TRBD1. Losses at the gene ends were 6 bases for V and 5 bases for J; bases not matched to a gene: 6. Germline CDR1 and CDR2: LNHDA and SQIVND (reference sequence). This CDR3 has 13 amino acids. CDR3 protein: CASRGQGDTEAFF. In DNA, the CDR3 is TGTGCCAGTAGGGGCCAGGGGGATACTGAAGCTTTCTTT.

The chain is built from TRBV10-3 and TRBJ2-7; TRBD2 matches 12 bases. The V gene's germline CDR1 is ENHRY and CDR2 SYGVKD. Germline trimming cut 8 bases from V and 3 bases from J; bases unmatched to any gene: 5. The CDR3 contains 14 residues. As DNA, the CDR3 is TGTGCCATCCGTTCTAGCGGGAGGGACTACGAGCAGTACTTC. Encoded protein: CAIRSSGRDYEQYF.

As regards this clone: In the same sample, other DNA sequences code for this CDR3. In DNA form, the CDR3 reads TGCAGCGTCCAGGGGGCGCGGGGTCAGCCCCAGCATTTT. It is translated as CSVQGARGQPQHF. The gene calls are TRBV29-1 and TRBJ1-5; 8 bases are shared with TRBD1. Losses at the gene ends were 6 bases for V and 6 bases for J; bases not matched to a gene: 7. Germline V gives CDR1 SQVTM, CDR2 ANQGSEA. This CDR3 spans 13 amino acids.

The chain uses TRBV10-3 and TRBJ1-2; D gene uncertain. This CDR3 spans 14 amino acids. V was clipped by 5 bases and J by 7 bases, with 17 bases between them. Per the germline V gene, CDR1 is ENHRY and CDR2 is SYGVKD. CDR3 protein: CAISLTDSGLGYTF. CDR3 coding DNA: TGTGCCATCAGTTTGACGGACTCCGGACTTGGCTACACCTTC.

This clone was counted only a few times. The genes are TRBV25-1 and TRBJ2-1; 7 nucleotides agree with TRBD1. The length of the CDR3 is 17 residues. V dropped 4 bases and J dropped 6; count of bases not matched to a gene: 15. Germline-derived CDR1 and CDR2 are MGHDK and SYGVNS. CDR3 sequence (DNA): TGTGCCAGCAGTGGTCAACAAAGGGGGCGCTTATCCAATGAGCAGTTCTTC. It is translated as CASSGQQRGRLSNEQFF.

The CDR3 bases are TGTGCCAGCAGCCAAGTCCAGGGGGTGGGCTACACCTTC. This sequence encodes CASSQVQGVGYTF. The V call is TRBV3-1 (or the pseudogene TRBV3-2), the J call TRBJ1-2; 7 bases fit TRBD1. Trimming took 1 base from V and 8 from J; bases not matched to a gene: 4. Germline V gene data show CDR1 as LGHDT and CDR2 as YNNKEL (reference sequence). The CDR3 sequence is 13 residues long.

V gene TRBV18 combines with J gene TRBJ2-1; tentative D call: TRBD1 (5 bases). V was shortened by 2 bases and J by 4 bases, with 12 bases between the two germline ends. The CDR3 has 15 residues. Looked up from germline, CDR1 is KGHSH and CDR2 is LQKENI. This CDR3 reads CASSPSHQGYNEQFF. The CDR3 coding sequence is TGTGCCAGCTCACCATCCCACCAGGGATACAATGAGCAGTTCTTC.

The chain couples TRBV7-3 to TRBJ1-6; no firm D call. V was shortened by 0 bases and J by 13 bases, with 16 bases between the two germline ends. Germline loops: CDR1 SGHTA, CDR2 FQGTGA. CDR3 length equals 15 residues. CDR3 sequence (DNA): TGTGCCAGCAGCTTAACGGGAGGGCCCCCAGCGCCCCTCCACTTT. Its translation is CASSLTGGPPAPLHF.

The chain carries TRBV6-1 and TRBJ2-7, with D possibly matching TRBD2 (6 bases). CDR3 size: 14 residues. V lost 6 bases, J lost 9 bases, and 21 bases lay in between. CDR1 is MNHNS and CDR2 is SASEGT in the germline V gene. CDR3 DNA sequence: TGTGCCAGCAGGGGCCGGGACTTTGACCCCCGGCAGTACTTC. It translates to CASRGRDFDPRQYF.

The V gene is TRBV25-1, the J gene TRBJ2-2; D may be TRBD2 (6 bases). This CDR3 is built from 16 residues. Between the trimmed V and J ends, which lost 1 base and 2 bases, there was a span of 11 bases. Looked up from germline, CDR1 is MGHDK and CDR2 is SYGVNS. The CDR3 spells CASSEWGVVNTGELFF. The CDR3 DNA reads TGTGCCAGCAGTGAATGGGGGGTCGTAAACACCGGGGAGCTGTTTTTT.

V gene TRBV19 combines with J gene TRBJ1-5, with D uncertain. Germline V CDR1 and CDR2: LNHDA, SQIVND (reference sequence). Trimming took off 4 bases at V and 2 bases at J, with 21 bases between the two ends. The CDR3 length is 18 residues. In nucleotides, the CDR3 is TGTGCCAGTAGTACCAACACCCGGCCCGGGTATGGCAATCAGCCCCAGCATTTT. The encoded protein is CASSTNTRPGYGNQPQHF. The full variable domain, completed using reference TRBV19 and TRBJ1-5, is DGGITQSPKYLFRKEGQNVTLSCEQNLNHDAMYWYRQDPGQGLRLIYYSQIVNDFQKGDIAEGYSVSREKKESFPLTVTSAQKNPTAFYLCASSTNTRPGYGNQPQHFGDGTRLSIL.

V is TRBV29-1 and J is TRBJ2-1, with D possibly being TRBD2 (6 bases). Per germline, CDR1 SQVTM and CDR2 ANQGSEA. The CDR3 is 13 amino acids. V lost 2 bases, J lost 6 bases, and 11 bases lay in between. The CDR3 is CSVERGGLNEQFF. CDR3 bases: TGCAGCGTTGAACGTGGAGGGCTCAATGAGCAGTTCTTC.

V is TRBV20-1 and J is TRBJ2-5; perhaps TRBD2 as D (5 bases). The CDR3 has 11 amino acids. The V end lost 4 bases, the J end lost 5 bases, and 8 bases lay between the germline ends. Germline V gene sequence: CDR1 DFQATT, CDR2 SNEGSKA (reference sequence). The CDR3 loop reads CSAILGETQYF. The CDR3 region has the DNA TGCAGTGCTATACTAGGGGAGACCCAGTACTTC.

This clone appeared a few times. This chain uses TRBV5-1 with TRBJ2-5; D uncertain. Germline values: CDR1 SGHRS, CDR2 YFSETQ. Trimming took 0 bases from V and 5 from J, leaving 11 bases between them. The length of the CDR3 is 14 residues. As DNA, the CDR3 is TGCGCCAGCAGCTTGGCCGATAGCTTTGAGACCCAGTACTTC. It codes for CASSLADSFETQYF.

The CDR3 sequence is CASSPSRVSGANVLTF. The CDR3 bases are TGTGCCAGCAGTCCCTCCAGGGTGTCTGGGGCCAACGTCCTGACTTTC. This chain uses TRBV27 with TRBJ2-6; D might be TRBD1 (5 bases). The V and J ends lost 5 bases and 1 base respectively, with 12 bases between them. Germline loops: CDR1 MNHEY, CDR2 SMNVEV (reference sequence). CDR3 length equals 16 residues.

V gene TRBV20-1 combines with J gene TRBJ2-7; D perhaps matches TRBD2 (5 bases). CDR1 is DFQATT and CDR2 is SNEGSKA in the germline V gene (reference sequence). V was clipped by 3 bases and J by 0 bases, with 12 bases between them. The CDR3 has 14 residues. CDR3 nucleotide sequence: TGCAGTGCTAGTCGGCGGGTCTCCTCCTACGAGCAGTACTTC. As protein: CSASRRVSSYEQYF.